This T cell receptor beta chain was recorded in a study of blood T cell repertoires in COVID-19. Study-level information: Samples representing acute and convalescent COVID-19 were sourced from the United States, Italy and Spain. PBMCs, B-cell-depleted T cells, or T cells were the source of the cDNA or gDNA that made up the material.

As originally analysed: Amplification of reference gene primers provided the estimated nucleated cell counts. This table comes from immunoSEQ multiplex PCR, and its TCRdb copy is limited to in-frame clones, with some not included. V and J calls plus clone size are reproduced from that table; the DNA served to infer D and trimming. The sample comprises more than 200,000 clones, about 88% of which are singletons, and 2% to 2.5% rests with the top ten. The CDR3 length is 17 residues. With 5 bases clipped from V and 5 bases from J, the junction kept 15 bases outside the gene matches. CDR1 is MDHEN and CDR2 is SYDVKM in the germline V gene.

The receptor comes from a middle-aged woman who had recovered from COVID-19. Sequencing was performed on peripheral blood. The chain has TRBV28 and TRBJ2-5; 9 bases align to TRBD1. In DNA, the CDR3 is TGTGCCAGCAGTGGATTGACAGGGGGGTTGATTGTGGAGACCCAGTACTTC. Its translation is CASSGLTGGLIVETQYF.